What follows is one T cell receptor (beta chain) and its context. cDNA prepared by RNA extraction and subsequent reverse transcription served as the template for sequencing. Here immunoSEQ multiplex PCR was the method, and the copy in TCRdb shows in-frame clones only, minus some. The sample has some 180,000 clones, 50% to 70% seen once. The sample originates from a study of CD8+ T cells in alopecia areata. Per germline, CDR1 SQVTM and CDR2 ANQGSEA. Trimming took off 7 bases at V and 5 bases at J, with 20 bases between the two ends. The CDR3 consists of 14 residues. This clonotype was obtained from a human donor with alopecia areata. The genes are TRBV29-1 and TRBJ2-5, with TRBD1 as a possible D gene (5 bases). This specimen was CD4+ T cells sorted from blood, taken at week 0. The CDR3 protein is CSAWPGLGSETQYF. CDR3 DNA sequence: TGCAGCGCTTGGCCAGGGTTAGGTTCGGAGACCCAGTACTTC.